This is a list of T cell receptor beta chains from one sample in a study of blood T cell repertoires in COVID-19. Assay: immunoSEQ multiplex PCR; the TCRdb copy retains only in-frame clones and omits some. The sample lists about 300,000 clones, about 90% occurring once. Input material: peripheral blood. The origin of the receptors is a woman in her forties or fifties with COVID-19, enrolled during active disease. Each CDR3 is given with its conserved first and last residue. The D gene is left open where the match is weak. Where a row states a size, it is once, few, many or the class of an expanded clone; other rows omit it.

D: TRBD2; J: TRBJ2-1; size: once; V: TRBV11-1; CDR3: CASSLERDYYNEQFF; DNA: TGTGCCAGCAGCTTAGAGCGGGACTATTACAATGAGCAGTTCTTC
D: TRBD2; J: TRBJ2-2; size: -; V: TRBV3-1/TRBV3-2; CDR3: CASSHRGGRLKAGELFF; DNA: TGTGCCAGCAGCCACCGGGGAGGGAGGTTGAAGGCCGGGGAGCTGTTTTTT
D: -; J: TRBJ2-7; size: -; V: TRBV18; CDR3: CASSPRAVYGEQYF; DNA: TGTGCCAGCTCACCACGGGCAGTTTATGGGGAGCAGTACTTC
D: -; J: TRBJ1-6; size: -; V: TRBV19; CDR3: CASSIDSTNPLHF; DNA: TGTGCCAGTAGTATAGACTCTACGAACCCCCTCCACTTT
D: TRBD2; J: TRBJ2-3; size: -; V: TRBV19; CDR3: CASSISAIAGGSTDTQYF; DNA: TGTGCCAGTAGTATCTCCGCCATAGCGGGAGGTAGCACAGATACGCAGTATTTT
D: TRBD1; J: TRBJ2-7; size: -; V: TRBV7-9; CDR3: CASSTLQGQVKQYF; DNA: TGTGCCAGCAGCACGCTTCAGGGACAGGTTAAGCAGTACTTC
D: TRBD2; J: TRBJ2-1; size: -; V: TRBV3-1/TRBV3-2; CDR3: CASSQDIREGGYNEQFF; DNA: TGTGCCAGCAGCCAAGATATCCGGGAGGGTGGGTACAATGAGCAGTTCTTC
D: TRBD1; J: TRBJ2-7; size: few; V: TRBV29-1; CDR3: CSTGTGYEQYF; DNA: TGCAGCACTGGGACAGGCTACGAGCAGTACTTC
D: TRBD1; J: TRBJ1-6; size: -; V: TRBV7-6; CDR3: CASSYGTGIPNNSPLHF; DNA: TGTGCCAGCAGCTACGGGACAGGGATCCCTAATAATTCACCCCTCCACTTT
D: TRBD1; J: TRBJ2-5; size: -; V: TRBV27; CDR3: CASSLTGQGARETQYF; DNA: TGTGCCAGCAGTTTAACGGGACAGGGGGCGCGGGAGACCCAGTACTTC
D: -; J: TRBJ2-5; size: -; V: TRBV6-2/TRBV6-3; CDR3: CASSYGSSQETQYF; DNA: TGTGCCAGCAGTTACGGGAGTTCACAAGAGACCCAGTACTTC
D: -; J: TRBJ2-7; size: -; V: TRBV4-3; CDR3: CASSRYGSYEQYF; DNA: TGCGCCAGCAGCAGGTACGGGTCCTACGAGCAGTACTTC
D: TRBD1; J: TRBJ2-7; size: -; V: TRBV6-1; CDR3: CASSGSGQGSYEQYF; DNA: TGTGCCAGCAGTGGCTCGGGACAGGGCTCCTACGAGCAGTACTTC
D: TRBD2; J: TRBJ2-7; size: -; V: TRBV11-3; CDR3: CASSFREVSYEQYF; DNA: TGTGCCAGCAGCTTCCGGGAGGTCTCCTACGAGCAGTACTTC
D: -; J: TRBJ1-1; size: -; V: TRBV7-8; CDR3: CASSQSGVRAEAFF; DNA: TGTGCCAGCAGTCAGTCAGGGGTGAGAGCTGAAGCTTTCTTT
D: TRBD2; J: TRBJ2-3; size: -; V: TRBV2; CDR3: CASSHGTSGRATDTQYF; DNA: TGTGCCAGCAGCCACGGGACTAGCGGGAGGGCCACAGATACGCAGTATTTT
D: TRBD1; J: TRBJ2-5; size: -; V: TRBV7-7; CDR3: CASSLRTGIETQYF; DNA: TGTGCTAGCAGCTTAAGGACAGGGATAGAGACCCAGTACTTC
D: TRBD1; J: TRBJ1-5; size: -; V: TRBV19; CDR3: CASSKRTGRRNQPQHF; DNA: TGTGCCAGTAGTAAACGGACAGGGCGACGCAATCAGCCCCAGCATTTT
D: -; J: TRBJ2-7; size: once; V: TRBV6-5; CDR3: CASSQGGYEQYF; DNA: TGTGCCAGCAGCCAAGGGGGTTACGAGCAGTACTTC
D: TRBD1; J: TRBJ1-2; size: -; V: TRBV3-1/TRBV3-2; CDR3: CASSPGTGNYGYTF; DNA: TGTGCCAGCAGCCCCGGGACAGGGAACTATGGCTACACCTTC
D: TRBD2; J: TRBJ2-5; size: -; V: TRBV5-4; CDR3: CASSEELAEETQYF; DNA: TGTGCCAGCAGCGAGGAACTAGCGGAAGAGACCCAGTACTTC
D: TRBD2; J: TRBJ2-1; size: -; V: TRBV19; CDR3: CASSIDRPPPSGRSNEQFF; DNA: TGTGCCAGTAGTATAGATCGGCCCCCCCCTAGCGGGAGAAGCAATGAGCAGTTCTTC
D: -; J: TRBJ1-2; size: -; V: TRBV6-4; CDR3: CASREGPGDYGYTF; DNA: TGTGCCAGCAGAGAAGGCCCGGGGGACTATGGCTACACCTTC
D: TRBD1; J: TRBJ1-6; size: once; V: TRBV7-2; CDR3: CASSLGRQGNSPLHF; DNA: TGTGCCAGCAGCTTAGGTAGACAGGGGAATTCACCCCTCCACTTT
D: -; J: TRBJ2-1; size: -; V: TRBV29-1; CDR3: CSVDPAREYNEQFF; DNA: TGCAGCGTGGACCCCGCCAGGGAATACAATGAGCAGTTCTTC
D: TRBD2; J: TRBJ2-3; size: few; V: TRBV7-3; CDR3: CASSLRGGRADTQYF; DNA: TGTGCCAGCAGCTTAAGGGGTGGGAGGGCAGATACGCAGTATTTT
D: TRBD2; J: TRBJ2-1; size: -; V: TRBV25-1; CDR3: CASSEWELAGVGEQFF; DNA: TGTGCCAGCAGCGAGTGGGAACTAGCGGGAGTCGGTGAGCAGTTCTTC
D: TRBD2; J: TRBJ2-1; size: few; V: TRBV25-1; CDR3: CATSDSGRAGEQFF; DNA: TGTGCCACCAGTGATAGCGGGAGGGCAGGCGAGCAGTTCTTC
D: -; J: TRBJ1-1; size: -; V: TRBV27; CDR3: CASTSYRVRAFF; DNA: TGTGCCAGCACCTCTTACAGGGTTAGGGCTTTCTTT
D: TRBD1; J: TRBJ2-7; size: -; V: TRBV19; CDR3: CASSIGATGDKQYF; DNA: TGTGCCAGTAGTATAGGGGCGACAGGGGATAAGCAGTACTTC
D: -; J: TRBJ2-2; size: -; V: TRBV1; CDR3: CTSSQPTGTSGRSTTGELFF; DNA: TGCACCAGCAGCCAACCGACCGGGACTAGCGGGAGGTCTACCACCGGGGAGCTGTTTTTT
D: -; J: TRBJ2-1; size: -; V: TRBV5-1; CDR3: CASSLERGQFF; DNA: TGCGCCAGCAGCTTGGAAAGGGGCCAGTTCTTC
D: -; J: TRBJ2-6; size: -; V: TRBV7-2; CDR3: CASSRQARAGANVLTF; DNA: TGTGCCAGCAGCCGCCAAGCCAGGGCCGGGGCCAACGTCCTGACTTTC
D: TRBD1; J: TRBJ2-3; size: -; V: TRBV11-2; CDR3: CASSRQGPTTDTQYF; DNA: TGTGCCAGCAGCCGACAGGGCCCTACCACAGATACGCAGTATTTT
D: -; J: TRBJ2-1; size: -; V: TRBV4-2; CDR3: CASSQPGEGDNEQFF; DNA: TGTGCCAGCAGCCAGCCGGGCGAAGGGGACAATGAGCAGTTCTTC
D: TRBD1; J: TRBJ1-1; size: -; V: TRBV27; CDR3: CASSKGQGTTTEAFF; DNA: TGTGCCAGCAGTAAGGGACAGGGGACGACCACTGAAGCTTTCTTT
D: TRBD2; J: TRBJ2-1; size: -; V: TRBV19; CDR3: CASSSHGTSEQFF; DNA: TGTGCCAGTAGTAGCCACGGGACTAGTGAGCAGTTCTTC
D: TRBD1; J: TRBJ2-7; size: -; V: TRBV14; CDR3: CASSIRDSLYEQYF; DNA: TGTGCCAGCAGCATCCGGGACAGTCTCTACGAGCAGTACTTC
D: TRBD1; J: TRBJ1-1; size: -; V: TRBV5-1; CDR3: CASKGQGLNTEAFF; DNA: TGCGCCAGCAAAGGACAGGGATTAAACACTGAAGCTTTCTTT
D: TRBD1; J: TRBJ1-1; size: -; V: TRBV6-5; CDR3: CASTELGQGDTEAFF; DNA: TGTGCCAGCACCGAACTAGGTCAGGGGGACACTGAAGCTTTCTTT
D: -; J: TRBJ2-2; size: -; V: TRBV5-1; CDR3: CASRRDTGNTGELFF; DNA: TGCGCCAGCAGGAGGGACACGGGAAACACCGGGGAGCTGTTTTTT
D: -; J: TRBJ1-1; size: -; V: TRBV7-9; CDR3: CASSLDIGRSTEAFF; DNA: TGTGCCAGCAGCTTAGATATCGGCAGGTCCACTGAAGCTTTCTTT
D: -; J: TRBJ2-2; size: -; V: TRBV30; CDR3: CAWSVGGYTGELFF; DNA: TGTGCCTGGAGTGTAGGCGGCTACACCGGGGAGCTGTTTTTT
D: TRBD2; J: TRBJ2-7; size: -; V: TRBV5-4; CDR3: CASSLGSGWSGTYEQYF; DNA: TGTGCCAGCAGCTTGGGGAGCGGGTGGAGCGGGACCTACGAGCAGTACTTC
D: TRBD2; J: TRBJ2-1; size: -; V: TRBV27; CDR3: CASSRSSGRAVGNEQFF; DNA: TGTGCCAGCAGTCGATCTAGCGGGAGGGCCGTGGGAAATGAGCAGTTCTTC
D: -; J: TRBJ1-5; size: -; V: TRBV2; CDR3: CASSVRVANQPQHF; DNA: TGTGCCAGCAGTGTGAGGGTCGCAAATCAGCCCCAGCATTTT
D: TRBD2; J: TRBJ2-1; size: -; V: TRBV5-4; CDR3: CASRTGLAGGPYNEQFF; DNA: TGTGCCAGCCGCACGGGGCTAGCGGGAGGGCCGTACAATGAGCAGTTCTTC
D: TRBD2; J: TRBJ2-1; size: once; V: TRBV27; CDR3: CASSLSGRVTNEQFF; DNA: TGTGCCAGCAGTTTAAGCGGGAGAGTTACCAATGAGCAGTTCTTC
D: -; J: TRBJ1-2; size: -; V: TRBV28; CDR3: CASSFQGRGGYTF; DNA: TGTGCCAGCAGTTTTCAGGGGAGAGGTGGCTACACCTTC
D: TRBD1; J: TRBJ1-1; size: -; V: TRBV5-1; CDR3: CASSNGQGRDTEAFF; DNA: TGCGCCAGCAGCAATGGACAGGGGCGCGACACTGAAGCTTTCTTT
D: -; J: TRBJ1-1; size: -; V: TRBV29-1; CDR3: CSVPPAQMNTEAFF; DNA: TGCAGCGTTCCCCCGGCACAGATGAACACTGAAGCTTTCTTT
D: TRBD1; J: TRBJ2-1; size: -; V: TRBV14; CDR3: CASSHPGGSYNEQFF; DNA: TGTGCCAGCAGCCACCCAGGGGGCTCCTACAATGAGCAGTTCTTC
D: -; J: TRBJ2-7; size: -; V: TRBV15; CDR3: CATSRDGEYEQYF; DNA: TGTGCCACCAGCAGAGATGGGGAGTACGAGCAGTACTTC